The sequence of this T cell receptor beta chain was determined in a study of blood T cell repertoires in COVID-19. Across the study: PBMCs, B-cell-depleted T cells, or T cells were the source of the cDNA or gDNA that made up the material.

The CDR3 loop spans 14 amino acids. V was trimmed by 7 bases and J by 3 bases, leaving 13 bases between them. Germline CDR1 is SGDLS and CDR2 is YYNGEE. Enrolled through a virtual design, the participants were between roughly 18 and 100 years of age and came from around 25 US areas. Cohort 3 donors were reported recovered after two negative PCRs, clearance, or symptom resolution. Source study methods: Quantification of nucleated cells was approximated via reference gene primer amplification. Measured with immunoSEQ multiplex PCR; TCRdb has only the in-frame clones, and not every one. D and trimming were read from the DNA, whereas the V and J calls and clone size are those reported in that table. The sample records more than 350,000 clones, approximately 90% being singletons.

The receptor's source is a man aged 18 to 30 who had recovered from COVID-19. The sequenced sample consisted of PBMCs or T cells enriched from blood (not recorded which). The chain links TRBV9 to TRBJ2-2; possible D gene TRBD2, 6 bases. CDR3 nucleotides: TGTGCCAGCGGTACTAGCCCTTACACCGGGGAGCTGTTTTTT. Protein: CASGTSPYTGELFF. Combining the CDR3 with reference TRBV9 and TRBJ2-2 gives the whole variable domain DSGVTQTPKHLITATGQRVTLRCSPRSGDLSVYWYQQSLDQGLQFLIQYYNGEERAKGNILERFSAQQFPDLHSELNLSSLELGDSALYFCASGTSPYTGELFFGEGSRLTVL.